What follows are 21 T cell receptor beta chains derived from one specimen sequenced in a study of blood T cell repertoires in COVID-19 (dated by TCRdb to 2019 to 2021). The library was generated by the immunoSEQ multiplex PCR assay. Drawn from immuneACCESS, this table holds only the in-frame rearrangements with V and J called that TCRdb kept. Clones are partly lost; checked studies trace under half to an unresolved V gene and leave the rest unexplained. The sample table lists some 110,000 clones, 86% of them with a count of one. Roughly 4.9% of the sample is in the top ten clones. Sequenced sample: peripheral blood. The source of these receptors is a human donor in a cohort sampled during active COVID-19.

The chain joins TRBV11-2 to TRBJ2-2; 9 positions agree with TRBD2. This CDR3 contains 15 residues. Germline V gene data show CDR1 as SGHAT and CDR2 as FQNNGV. V was pared by 0 bases and J by 9 bases, with 5 bases of the junction left unmatched. The CDR3 loop is CASSLEVAGDRELFF. CDR3 sequence (DNA): TGTGCCAGCAGCTTAGAGGTAGCGGGGGACCGGGAGCTGTTTTTT.

V gene TRBV7-2 combines with J gene TRBJ2-7; 11 nucleotides agree with TRBD1. Trimming removed 5 bases from V and 3 bases from J; junction bases left unmatched: 6. The germline CDR1 and CDR2 sequences are SGHTA and FQGNSA. The CDR3 totals 15 residues. CDR3: CASSQRDRGFYEQYF. The DNA for the CDR3 is TGTGCCAGCAGCCAGAGGGACAGGGGGTTCTACGAGCAGTACTTC.

The V call is TRBV5-1, the J call TRBJ2-3, with 8 bases matching TRBD2. V dropped 4 bases and J dropped 6; count of bases not matched to a gene: 7. Germline V lookup: CDR1 SGHRS, CDR2 YFSETQ. CDR3 size: 14 residues. The CDR3 nucleotides are TGCGCCAGCAGCCAGTCGCGGGAGGAGGATACGCAGTATTTT. Protein product: CASSQSREEDTQYF.

The gene calls are TRBV27 and TRBJ1-3; 8 bases align to TRBD1. The CDR3 contains 19 residues. V shed 0 bases and J 5 bases; nucleotides not matched to a gene: 15. Germline V gene data show CDR1 as MNHEY and CDR2 as SMNVEV (reference sequence). CDR3 sequence reads: CASSLSGYPGTGLRNTIYF. The CDR3 region has the DNA TGTGCCAGCAGTTTATCGGGATACCCCGGGACAGGCCTTCGAAACACCATATATTTT.

This sequence joins TRBV2 and TRBJ1-2, with TRBD1 as a possible D gene (6 bases). The V and J ends lost 5 bases and 2 bases respectively, with 9 bases between them. This CDR3 spans 13 amino acids. Germline CDR1 reads SNHLY; CDR2 reads FYNNEI. The CDR3 nucleotides are TGTGCCAGCAGTTTGGACAGCAACTATGGCTACACCTTC. Translating gives CASSLDSNYGYTF.

The chain is built from TRBV3-1 (or the pseudogene TRBV3-2) and TRBJ2-1; 13 bases fit TRBD2. J was trimmed by 7 bases and V by 5 bases; bases with no gene match: 5. This CDR3 region has 15 residues. CDR1 and CDR2 from the germline V gene are LGHDT and YNNKEL (reference sequence). As DNA, the CDR3 is TGTGCCAGCAGCTTCCCGGGACTAGCGGGAAATGAGCAGTTCTTC. Its translation: CASSFPGLAGNEQFF.

The DNA of the CDR3 is TGTGCCACCAGTGACGGGACAGGGGGGGAATATGGCTACACCTTC. This codes for CATSDGTGGEYGYTF. J is TRBJ1-2 and V is TRBV24-1; TRBD1 aligns across 11 bases. The CDR3 covers 15 residues. Germline-derived CDR1 and CDR2 are KGHDR and SFDVKD. Trimming at V came to 4 bases and at J to 5 bases, leaving 5 bases not matched to a gene.

The chain has TRBV6-4 and TRBJ1-2; a weak D match, TRBD1 (5 bases). Germline CDR1 is MRHNA and CDR2 is SNTAGT. Trimming removed 2 bases at V and 8 bases at J, with 12 bases between. The CDR3 is 13 amino acids. The CDR3: CASSDQGSLGYTF. CDR3 bases: TGTGCCAGCAGTGACCAGGGATCTTTGGGCTACACCTTC.

The chain recombines TRBV30 with TRBJ2-1; 14 positions agree with TRBD2. CDR1 is GTSNPN and CDR2 is SVGIG in the germline V gene (reference sequence). The CDR3 sequence is 21 residues long. J was trimmed by 2 bases and V by 2 bases; bases with no gene match: 17. This chain's CDR3 is CAWSRGSSGTSGRGAYNEQFF. In nucleotides, the CDR3 is TGTGCCTGGAGTCGGGGCAGCTCCGGGACTAGCGGGAGAGGCGCCTACAATGAGCAGTTCTTC.

The J gene is TRBJ2-7, the V gene TRBV6-1; tentative D call: TRBD1 (5 bases). CDR3 length: 14 residues. Trimming shortened V by 2 bases and J by 3 bases, and 11 bases separated the two germline ends. Germline CDR1 is MNHNS and CDR2 is SASEGT. CDR3 region: CASSELGAFYEQYF. In DNA form, the CDR3 reads TGTGCCAGCAGTGAACTTGGGGCTTTCTACGAGCAGTACTTC.

In this sample, this clone turned up a few times. The V and J genes are TRBV9 and TRBJ1-5, with D perhaps TRBD1 (6 bases). Trimming removed 3 bases at V and 4 bases at J, with 11 bases between. The CDR3 loop spans 14 amino acids. Germline V gene data show CDR1 as SGDLS and CDR2 as YYNGEE. CDR3 DNA: TGTGCCAGCAGCGGCAATACAGGGAATCAGCCCCAGCATTTT. It translates to CASSGNTGNQPQHF.

The sample holds a few counts of this clone. At the DNA level, this CDR3 is encoded by other sequences in the same sample as well. This chain uses TRBV7-9 with TRBJ2-7; tentatively, D is TRBD1 (5 bases). The CDR3 is 12 residues long. Germline CDR1 reads SEHNR; CDR2 reads FQNEAQ (reference sequence). Trimming took off 4 bases at V and 4 bases at J, with 8 bases between the two ends. This CDR3 is CASSSQGYEQYF. The CDR3, as DNA: TGTGCCAGCAGCTCCCAGGGTTACGAGCAGTACTTC.

This sequence joins TRBV20-1 and TRBJ2-5; TRBD2 might be the D (6 bases). The V end lost 3 bases, the J end lost 4 bases, and 15 bases lay between the germline ends. The CDR3 has 14 residues. CDR1 and CDR2 (germline): DFQATT, SNEGSKA (reference sequence). CDR3 protein: CSASRRRRGETQYF. DNA of the CDR3: TGCAGTGCTAGTCGCAGAAGGAGGGGAGAGACCCAGTACTTC.

The chain links TRBV10-1 to TRBJ2-1, with 11 bases lining up with TRBD2. This CDR3 region has 15 residues. The ends lost 4 bases at V and 4 bases at J; junction bases unmatched: 3. Per the germline V gene, CDR1 is WNHNN and CDR2 is SYGVQD (reference sequence). The CDR3 DNA follows: TGCGCCAGCAGTGGAGGGACTAGCGGATACAATGAGCAGTTCTTC. This codes for CASSGGTSGYNEQFF.

The gene calls are TRBV27 and TRBJ2-6, with D maybe TRBD2 (5 bases). Germline V gives CDR1 MNHEY, CDR2 SMNVEV (reference sequence). The CDR3 contains 17 residues. Trimming took off 0 bases at V and 0 bases at J, with 9 bases between the two ends. CDR3 sequence reads: CASSLSGVSSGANVLTF. The DNA for the CDR3 is TGTGCCAGCAGTTTATCGGGAGTAAGCTCTGGGGCCAACGTCCTGACTTTC. Full variable domain (outside the CDR3, taken from reference TRBV27 and TRBJ2-6): EAQVTQNPRYLITVTGKKLTVTCSQNMNHEYMSWYRQDPGLGLRQIYYSMNVEVTDKGDVPEGYKVSRKEKRNFPLILESPSPNQTSLYFCASSLSGVSSGANVLTFGAGSRLTVL.

V is TRBV6-1 and J is TRBJ1-1, with TRBD1 matching over 8 bases. After removal of 3 bases from V and 5 bases from J, the junction contained 8 bases not matched to a gene. The CDR3 sequence is 15 residues long. Germline V gene data show CDR1 as MNHNS and CDR2 as SASEGT. CDR3 region: CASSDPQGARTEAFF. In nucleotides, the CDR3 is TGTGCCAGCAGTGATCCTCAGGGGGCGAGGACTGAAGCTTTCTTT.

The rearrangement uses TRBV5-1 and TRBJ2-5, with 9 bases lining up with TRBD2. The CDR3 extends over 16 amino acids. Looked up from germline, CDR1 is SGHRS and CDR2 is YFSETQ. Trimming at V came to 0 bases and at J to 1 base, leaving 4 bases not matched to a gene. CDR3 coding DNA: TGCGCCAGCAGCTTGGTCGGGACTAGCCGCCAAGAGACCCAGTACTTC. Translated: CASSLVGTSRQETQYF.

This rearrangement joins TRBV2 to TRBJ2-7; 8 bases agree with TRBD1. V trimming: 3 bases; J trimming: 3 bases; junction bases outside the gene matches: 7. This CDR3 has 15 amino acids. Germline CDR1 is SNHLY and CDR2 is FYNNEI. CDR3 loop: CASSDADREYYEQYF. CDR3 DNA: TGTGCCAGCAGTGATGCGGACAGGGAGTACTACGAGCAGTACTTC.

The rearrangement links TRBV18 to TRBJ2-1; 11 nucleotides agree with TRBD2. Germline loops: CDR1 KGHSH, CDR2 LQKENI. With V trimmed by 4 bases and J by 14 bases, 13 bases remained unmatched. CDR3 length: 15 amino acids. CDR3 protein: CASSRRGTSGLREFF. The CDR3 DNA follows: TGTGCCAGCTCACGCCGGGGGACTAGCGGCCTCCGCGAGTTCTTC.

V gene TRBV7-9 combines with J gene TRBJ1-2; a weak D match, TRBD1 (6 bases). The ends were cut back, 5 bases at V and 6 bases at J, with 19 bases in the middle. The CDR3 is made up of 15 amino acids. Germline V CDR1 and CDR2: SEHNR, FQNEAQ (reference sequence). The CDR3 DNA sequence: TGTGCCAGCAGCCGGGCGGGAGGGGGTTTTGATGGCTACACCTTC. Translated: CASSRAGGGFDGYTF.

This clone was seen more than once but under ten times. This chain joins TRBV4-1 and TRBJ2-1, with 10 bases lining up with TRBD2. Germline CDR1 and CDR2: MGHRA and YSYEKL. The CDR3 runs to 14 residues. J was trimmed by 9 bases and V by 4 bases; bases with no gene match: 6. The CDR3 sequence is CASSPSGSKVEQFF. CDR3 coding DNA: TGCGCCAGCAGCCCTAGCGGGAGTAAAGTTGAGCAGTTCTTC.